The T cell receptor beta chain under discussion was sequenced for a study of T cell repertoires in cytomegalovirus infection (dated by TCRdb to between 2017 and 2020). Regarding the research as a whole: Because public TCR beta signatures pointed to carriage of CMV infection together with the matching HLA type, the HLA type of each donor mattered for the analysis.

V gives up 3 bases and J gives up 4 bases, and the segment between their germline ends measures 12 bases. Based on the germline V gene, the CDR1 and CDR2 sequences are MGHDK and SYGVNS. Reading from cysteine to phenylalanine, the CDR3 counts 14 amino acids. The read is trimmed to its CDR3 DNA, 42 bases read in frame from base 1. What the work shows at the level of the full study, not this receptor alone: In the ex vivo response, HLA-C-restricted CMV-specific TCR beta clonotypes were dominant, and in two of eight donors the single most frequent clonotype came from this HLA-C-restricted group. In both this cohort and an independent cohort of approximately 350 donors, the cumulative frequency of public TCR beta family members distinguished carriers of CMV infection plus the relevant HLA type.

The sequencer listed for this sample is Illumina HiSeq 1500. Using fastp at Q25 and MiXCR, TCRdb reprocessed the public reads and kept productive beta chains. Rows are unified per CDR3 protein, each entry keeping the most common DNA and genes. The sample table lists 300,000 to 450,000 distinct CDR3 sequences, around 18% of them with a count of one. The ten largest make up approximately 10% of the sample. This clonotype has a handful of counts. The antigen it recognizes is unknown. Nothing much larger sits one base from this clone, and base qualities are not available. This chain is built from TRBV25-1 and TRBJ1-2, with the identity of the D gene unclear. The sequenced sample was PBMCs. This TCR came from a human donor in good health (CMV status not recorded). Some clones in this sample may be carry-over from other donors' samples. The CDR3 region reads CASSETRTTYGYTF. The bases are TGTGCCAGCAGTGAGACAAGAACCACCTATGGCTACACCTTC.